The clone carrying this T cell receptor (beta chain) occurred once. The record originates from a study of blood T cell repertoires in COVID-19. The wider study: Acute and convalescent COVID-19 samples came from the United States, Italy and Spain. Nucleic acid was either cDNA or gDNA, and it came from T cells, B-cell-depleted T cells, or PBMCs.

The CDR3 runs 15 residues. Germline CDR1 reads MNHEY; CDR2 reads SVGAGI. The J segment lost 7 bases and the V segment lost 3 bases, leaving 5 bases of the junction unmatched. As originally analysed: From reference gene primer amplification, estimates of nucleated cell counts were derived. Clones were read by immunoSEQ multiplex PCR, and TCRdb kept only the in-frame ones, dropping some. That table supplies the V and J calls and clone size; D and trimming were determined from the DNA. The sample consists of about 240,000 clones, around 87% of them appearing once. This chain uses TRBV6-5 with TRBJ1-6, with 8 bases identical to TRBD1. Source material: peripheral blood. This TCR derives from a woman between 70 and 85 years old with active or convalescent COVID-19. In nucleotides, the CDR3 is TGTGCCAGCAGTTATTCCGGGACAGGCAATTCACCCCTCCACTTT. This gives the protein CASSYSGTGNSPLHF.